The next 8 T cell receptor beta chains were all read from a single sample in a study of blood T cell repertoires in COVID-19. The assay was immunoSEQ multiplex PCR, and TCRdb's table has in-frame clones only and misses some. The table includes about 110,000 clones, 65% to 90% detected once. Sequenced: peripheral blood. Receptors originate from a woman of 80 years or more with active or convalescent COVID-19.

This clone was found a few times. In DNA form, the CDR3 reads TGTGCCAGCAGGGGGACAGAGAATAACTATGGCTACACCTTC. It yields the protein CASRGTENNYGYTF. The V gene is TRBV2, the J gene TRBJ1-2, with 7 bases fitting TRBD1. The CDR3 spans 14 residues. Per germline, CDR1 SNHLY and CDR2 FYNNEI. The trim removed 6 bases at V and 1 base at J, leaving 5 bases unmatched.

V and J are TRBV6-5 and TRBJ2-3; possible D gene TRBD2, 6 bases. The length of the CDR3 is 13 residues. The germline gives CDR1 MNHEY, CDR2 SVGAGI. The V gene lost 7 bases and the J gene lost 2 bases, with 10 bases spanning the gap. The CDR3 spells CASTGEATDTQYF. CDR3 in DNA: TGTGCCAGCACTGGGGAGGCCACAGATACGCAGTATTTT.

The CDR3 loop reads CASSTNPGSSYNEQFF. CDR3 DNA sequence: TGCGCCAGCAGCACTAATCCGGGGAGCTCCTACAATGAGCAGTTCTTC. This chain uses TRBV5-1 with TRBJ2-1, with D possibly being TRBD2 (5 bases). The CDR3 is made up of 16 amino acids. Germline loops: CDR1 SGHRS, CDR2 YFSETQ. The V and J ends lost 4 bases and 0 bases respectively, with 14 bases between them.

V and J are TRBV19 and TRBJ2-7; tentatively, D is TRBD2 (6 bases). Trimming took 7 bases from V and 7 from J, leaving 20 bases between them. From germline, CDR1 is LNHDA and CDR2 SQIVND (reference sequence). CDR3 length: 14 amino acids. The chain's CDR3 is CASTLRDGGEEQYF. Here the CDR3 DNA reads TGTGCCAGTACGCTCCGGGACGGAGGGGAGGAGCAGTACTTC.

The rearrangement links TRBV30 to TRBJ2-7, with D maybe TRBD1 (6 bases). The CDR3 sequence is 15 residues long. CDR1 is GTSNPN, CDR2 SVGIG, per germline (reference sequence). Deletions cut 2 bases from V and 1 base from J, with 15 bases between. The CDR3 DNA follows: TGTGCCTGGAGTCCCAAAGGGGGTCTATCCTACGAGCAGTACTTC. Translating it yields CAWSPKGGLSYEQYF.

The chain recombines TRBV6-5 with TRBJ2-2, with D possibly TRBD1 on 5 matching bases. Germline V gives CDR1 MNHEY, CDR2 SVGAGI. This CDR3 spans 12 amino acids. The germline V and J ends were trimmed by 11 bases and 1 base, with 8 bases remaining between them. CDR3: CACQGNTGELFF. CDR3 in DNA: TGTGCCTGCCAGGGGAACACCGGGGAGCTGTTTTTT.

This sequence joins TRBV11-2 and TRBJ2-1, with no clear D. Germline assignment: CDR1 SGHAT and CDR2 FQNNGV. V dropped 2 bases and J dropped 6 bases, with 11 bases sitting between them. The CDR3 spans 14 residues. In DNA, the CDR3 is TGTGCCAGCAGCTTAATAGGTAGCCGCAATGAGCAGTTCTTC. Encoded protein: CASSLIGSRNEQFF.

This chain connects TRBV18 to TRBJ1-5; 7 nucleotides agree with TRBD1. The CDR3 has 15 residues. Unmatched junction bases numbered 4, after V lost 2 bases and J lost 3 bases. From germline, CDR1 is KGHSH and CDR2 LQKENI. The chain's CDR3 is CASSPFGTDNQPQHF. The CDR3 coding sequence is TGTGCCAGCTCACCATTTGGGACAGACAATCAGCCCCAGCATTTT. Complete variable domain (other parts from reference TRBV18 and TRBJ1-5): NAGVMQNPRHLVRRRGQEARLRCSPMKGHSHVYWYRQLPEEGLKFMVYLQKENIIDESGMPKERFSAEFPKEGPSILRIQQVVRGDSAAYFCASSPFGTDNQPQHFGDGTRLSIL.